The present TCR beta chain was sequenced within a study of blood T cells in healthy people across ages. The germline CDR1 and CDR2 sequences are MNHEY and SMNVEV (reference sequence). The CDR3 loop spans 13 amino acids. Trimming removed 6 bases from V and 5 bases from J, with 11 bases in between. The authors ran a second PCR of about 6 to 12 cycles using a sample-barcoded 5' primer and a J-beta primer mix. TCRdb re-called the 5' RACE reads with MiXCR, one entry per CDR3 protein. The table shows hundreds of thousands of distinct CDR3 sequences, with around 52% occurring only once. V and J are TRBV27 and TRBJ1-5, with D unclear. Sequencing was done on a sample of blood. The clonotype comes from a woman aged 80 or over in good health. CDR3 sequence reads: CASSYLPHQPQHF. CDR3 bases: TGTGCCAGCAGCTATTTACCTCATCAGCCCCAGCATTTT.